This record concerns one T cell receptor beta chain sequence. Its antigen is unidentified. PCR was performed using 60 Vbeta and 13 Jbeta primers. Only in-frame clones appear in the TCRdb table, and some are missing; sequencing was by immunoSEQ multiplex PCR. The data hold approximately 120,000 clones, with approximately 81% observed a single time. The record originates from a study of cytomegalovirus exposure and HLA in healthy donors. Turning to the study itself: Genotyping of more than 300 donors showed that about 79% belonged to the Caucasian-associated ancestry cluster. General study points: In vitro checks showed that a few CMV-associated chains really do target CMV antigens. A later look showed TCR association rates differing by HLA locus, highest for DRB1 and lowest for HLA-C. Previous analysis showed most TCR beta V segments were productive about 87% or about 30% of the time.

This CDR3 has 15 amino acids. The germline V gene has CDR1 MNHEY and CDR2 SMNVEV (reference sequence). After removal of 6 bases from V and 5 bases from J, the junction contained 4 bases not matched to a gene. This sequence joins TRBV27 and TRBJ2-1; 13 positions agree with TRBD2. The receptor's source is a woman aged 25 to 45 in good health and CMV-seronegative. What was sequenced was PBMCs. CDR3 bases: TGTGCCAGCAGGCGGACTAGCGGGAGTCACAATGAGCAGTTCTTC. The encoded protein is CASRRTSGSHNEQFF.